This T cell receptor beta chain is drawn from a study of identical twins. Via MiXCR, TCRdb re-called the 5' RACE reads, giving one row per CDR3 protein. The sample records 450,000 or so distinct CDR3 sequences, approximately 24% being singletons. These data were likewise used in another study, on T cells expressing NK-cell markers.

The receptor was derived from a woman aged 18 to 35 in good health. Sequencing used CD4+ T cells sorted from blood.

DNA for the CDR3: TGCAGTGCTAGAGATCTCATCCGATACGAGCAGTACTTC. It is translated as CSARDLIRYEQYF. The chain employs TRBV20-1 and TRBJ2-7, with D unresolved. The CDR3 length is 13 residues. Trimming stripped 0 bases from V and 4 bases from J, with 10 bases between. The germline gives CDR1 DFQATT, CDR2 SNEGSKA (reference sequence).